This entry describes one T cell receptor beta chain. Trimming took off 5 bases at V and 7 bases at J, with 16 bases between the two ends. The CDR3 consists of 14 residues. Germline V gene data show CDR1 as SGDLS and CDR2 as YYNGEE. Authors' data handling: For nucleated cells, counts were estimated from reference gene primer amplification. Profiling relied on immunoSEQ multiplex PCR, and the TCRdb table lists in-frame clones only, not all of them. V, J and clone size are those of that table, while D and trimming were read from the DNA. The table shows 230,000 or so clones, with roughly 85% occurring only once. Cohort assignment relied on participant-reported clinical history. Individuals in the exposed group had encountered a COVID-19 case within 2 weeks preceding study entry. These data originate in a study of blood T cell repertoires in COVID-19. Overall study: PBMCs, B-cell-depleted T cells, or T cells provided the cDNA or gDNA that made up the material.

The V and J genes are TRBV9 and TRBJ1-5, with D possibly matching TRBD1 (5 bases). The specimen sequenced was PBMCs or T cells enriched from blood (not recorded which). This TCR came from a woman aged 45-59 years who had been exposed to COVID-19. The chain's CDR3 is CASSHGGEGQPQHF. The DNA for the CDR3 is TGTGCCAGCAGTCATGGGGGGGAGGGACAGCCCCAGCATTTT.